The 22 T cell receptor beta chains presented below share a single source sample, sequenced in a study of T cell responses to AZD1222 COVID-19 vaccine. Sequenced by immunoSEQ multiplex PCR; TCRdb stores in-frame clones only, minus some. The repertoire holds fewer than 150,000 clones, with 85% to 90% as singletons. The sample in question was peripheral blood, obtained 28 days after the second AZD1222 dose. These receptors were taken from an adult who received the AZD1222 COVID-19 vaccine.

The chain links TRBV15 to TRBJ1-5; D not certain. Germline lookup yields CDR1 LNHNV and CDR2 YYDKDF (reference sequence). V lost 3 bases, J lost 0 bases, and 6 bases lay in between. The CDR3 sequence is 14 residues long. The CDR3, as DNA: TGTGCCACCAGCAGGCGGGATAGCAATCAGCCCCAGCATTTT. This sequence encodes CATSRRDSNQPQHF. The full variable domain, rest sourced from reference TRBV15 and TRBJ1-5, is DAMVIQNPRYQVTQFGKPVTLSCSQTLNHNVMYWYQQKSSQAPKLLFHYYDKDFNNEADTPDNFQSRRPNTSFCFLDIRSPGLGDTAMYLCATSRRDSNQPQHFGDGTRLSIL.

The chain uses TRBV28 and TRBJ1-4, with a weak D call TRBD1 (5 bases). Germline V lookup: CDR1 MDHEN, CDR2 SYDVKM. Trimming cost V 1 base and J 13 bases, with 13 bases left between them. CDR3 length equals 13 residues. CDR3 amino acids: CASSLYVRGSLFF. CDR3 DNA: TGTGCCAGCAGTTTATATGTGAGGGGTTCACTGTTTTTT.

This rearrangement joins TRBV5-8 to TRBJ1-3; D may be TRBD1 (6 bases). V dropped 5 bases and J dropped 6 bases, with 12 bases sitting between them. Germline V CDR1 and CDR2: SGHTS, YDEGEE. The CDR3 extends over 13 amino acids. In nucleotides, the CDR3 is TGTGCCAGCAGTCGCCAGGGGATAAACACCATATATTTT. Translation gives CASSRQGINTIYF.

The V and J genes are TRBV6-5 and TRBJ1-5, with TRBD1 matching over 8 bases. Germline V CDR1 and CDR2: MNHEY, SVGAGI. This CDR3 has 14 residues. V lost 9 bases and J lost 3; bases outside the gene matches: 7. The CDR3 region is CASITGGHNQPQHF. The CDR3 DNA sequence: TGTGCCAGTATAACAGGGGGTCACAATCAGCCCCAGCATTTT.

The chain uses TRBV7-9 and TRBJ2-7; a weak D match, TRBD2 (6 bases). CDR1 SEHNR and CDR2 FQNEAQ come from the germline V gene (reference sequence). The ends were cut back, 7 bases at V and 6 bases at J, with 16 bases in the middle. The CDR3 has 13 residues. The CDR3 nucleotides read TGTGCCAGCACCCCTAGCGCCCTGGGCGAGCAGTACTTC. Its protein is CASTPSALGEQYF.

This clone was picked up one time. The chain employs TRBV5-1 and TRBJ2-3; possibly TRBD1 for D (6 bases). Germline V lookup: CDR1 SGHRS, CDR2 YFSETQ. Trimming pared 2 bases from V and 4 bases from J, leaving 14 bases between. The CDR3 consists of 15 residues. The DNA of the CDR3 is TGCGCCAGCAGCTTTGGGGTAGCAGGGGCAGATACGCAGTATTTT. Its protein is CASSFGVAGADTQYF.

This chain uses TRBV6-4 with TRBJ1-2; D is unclear. Germline V gene lookup returns CDR1 MRHNA and CDR2 SNTAGT. Trimming removed 0 bases at V and 7 bases at J, with 9 bases between. This CDR3 is 13 amino acids long. CDR3 loop: CASSDSGGRGYTF. The CDR3, as DNA: TGTGCCAGCAGTGACTCGGGAGGCCGTGGCTACACCTTC.

The chain recombines TRBV6-1 with TRBJ1-3; D uncertain. The CDR3 spans 15 residues. The germline gives CDR1 MNHNS, CDR2 SASEGT. The germline V and J ends were trimmed by 1 base and 8 bases, with 15 bases remaining between them. DNA of the CDR3: TGTGCCAGCAGTGAAGGGGGATCTATCTTGGACACCATATATTTT. Its translation is CASSEGGSILDTIYF.

This chain links TRBV5-4 with TRBJ2-5; D is uncertain. Germline V CDR1 and CDR2: SGHNT, YYREEE (reference sequence). This CDR3 is 13 amino acids long. V shed 0 bases and J shed 1 base, with 4 bases lying between them. CDR3 coding DNA: TGTGCCAGCAGCTTGGTGCCCCAAGAGACCCAGTACTTC. As protein: CASSLVPQETQYF.

The rearrangement uses TRBV7-9 and TRBJ1-3, with D possibly matching TRBD1 (6 bases). Trimming pared 1 base from V and 3 bases from J, leaving 16 bases between. Germline CDR1 SEHNR, CDR2 FQNEAQ (reference sequence). The CDR3 totals 17 residues. The CDR3 DNA reads as TGTGCCAGCAGCTTAGGATTGAACAGGGCAAGTGGAAACACCATATATTTT. Translating it yields CASSLGLNRASGNTIYF.

Only one count was recorded for this clone. This sequence joins TRBV12-3 or TRBV12-4 and TRBJ2-1; TRBD2 agrees at 9 bases. V lost 3 bases, J lost 12 bases, and 3 bases stayed unmatched. This CDR3 comprises 12 residues. CDR3 sequence (DNA): TGTGCCAGCAGTTTGGGACTAGCAGGGCAGTTCTTC. This gives the protein CASSLGLAGQFF.

This rearrangement joins TRBV2 to TRBJ1-5; D possibly corresponds to TRBD1 (6 bases). Trimming pared 5 bases from V and 2 bases from J, leaving 10 bases between. The germline gives CDR1 SNHLY, CDR2 FYNNEI. The CDR3 contains 14 residues. The DNA for the CDR3 is TGTGCCAGCAGTCTTAACAGGGGCAATCAGCCCCAGCATTTT. Protein sequence: CASSLNRGNQPQHF.

The chain combines TRBV5-6 with TRBJ1-1, with 8 bases fitting TRBD1. With V trimmed by 6 bases and J by 3 bases, 16 bases remained unmatched. CDR1 SGHDT and CDR2 YYEEEE come from the germline V gene. This CDR3 region has 17 residues. Here the CDR3 reads CASTKWGAGGEDTEAFF. The CDR3 bases are TGTGCCAGCACCAAGTGGGGAGCAGGGGGCGAGGACACTGAAGCTTTCTTT. Filled out from reference TRBV5-6 and TRBJ1-1, the complete variable domain reads DAGVTQSPTHLIKTRGQQVTLRCSPKSGHDTVSWYQQALGQGPQFIFQYYEEEERQRGNFPDRFSGHQFPNYSSELNVNALLLGDSALYLCASTKWGAGGEDTEAFFGQGTRLTVV.

This rearrangement joins TRBV28 to TRBJ2-7; D gene unclear. Looked up from germline, CDR1 is MDHEN and CDR2 is SYDVKM. V was clipped by 5 bases and J by 5 bases, with 7 bases between them. This CDR3 comprises 11 residues. For the CDR3, the DNA is TGTGCCAGCAGTGACGGCAACGAGCAGTACTTC. It encodes CASSDGNEQYF.

The gene calls are TRBV4-2 and TRBJ2-1; TRBD2 aligns across 12 bases. The germline V gene has CDR1 LGHNA and CDR2 YNFKEQ. Trimming removed 1 base from V and 4 bases from J; junction bases left unmatched: 5. The CDR3 sequence is 17 residues long. This CDR3 is CASSQAAGLAGYNEQFF. In DNA form, the CDR3 reads TGTGCCAGCAGCCAAGCCGCGGGACTAGCGGGTTACAATGAGCAGTTCTTC.

The chain recombines TRBV10-3 with TRBJ1-5; D perhaps matches TRBD1 (5 bases). Germline V lookup: CDR1 ENHRY, CDR2 SYGVKD. CDR3 size: 14 residues. V gave up 6 bases and J gave up 7 bases, with 16 bases separating them. CDR3 protein: CAISSQTDSQPQHF. DNA for the CDR3: TGTGCCATCAGCTCCCAGACAGATTCCCAGCCCCAGCATTTT.

The chain carries TRBV20-1 and TRBJ1-5; D may be TRBD1 (5 bases). V was clipped by 3 bases and J by 0 bases, with 12 bases between them. The CDR3 is made up of 15 amino acids. The germline CDR1 and CDR2 sequences are DFQATT and SNEGSKA (reference sequence). The CDR3 sequence: CSASYRGLSNQPQHF. The CDR3 DNA reads TGCAGTGCTAGTTATAGGGGCCTTAGCAATCAGCCCCAGCATTTT.

This chain uses TRBV30 with TRBJ1-2; 7 bases are shared with TRBD1. V trimming: 2 bases; J trimming: 8 bases; junction bases outside the gene matches: 8. Germline V lookup: CDR1 GTSNPN, CDR2 SVGIG (reference sequence). This CDR3 contains 13 residues. For the CDR3, the DNA is TGTGCCTGGAGTCGACAGGGATTGAGCGGCTACACCTTC. Its protein is CAWSRQGLSGYTF.

This rearrangement joins TRBV7-6 to TRBJ2-5; TRBD1 aligns across 7 bases. The germline gives CDR1 SGHVS, CDR2 FNYEAQ. Unmatched junction bases numbered 7, after V lost 3 bases and J lost 0 bases. The CDR3 length is 16 residues. CDR3 residues: CASSFTTGQYQETQYF. The CDR3 nucleotides read TGTGCCAGCAGCTTTACAACGGGACAGTACCAAGAGACCCAGTACTTC.

This chain connects TRBV7-3 to TRBJ2-1, with TRBD2 identical over 7 bases. V lost 5 bases, J lost 3 bases, and 7 bases stayed unmatched. This CDR3 region has 15 residues. CDR1 and CDR2 (germline): SGHTA, FQGTGA. Here the CDR3 DNA reads TGTGCCAGCAGCCCCACGGGCGGGAGCTACAATGAGCAGTTCTTC. Protein product: CASSPTGGSYNEQFF.

This clone has a handful of counts. Different DNA sequences within this sample yield the same CDR3. The rearrangement uses TRBV6-5 and TRBJ2-2; D is perhaps TRBD2 (5 bases). The germline CDR1 and CDR2 sequences are MNHEY and SVGAGI. This CDR3 region has 12 residues. V lost 8 bases, J lost 6 bases, and 10 bases lay in between. The CDR3 region has the DNA TGTGCCAGCGTCGGCGGGCCCGGGGAGCTGTTTTTT. Amino acids: CASVGGPGELFF.

The chain joins TRBV5-6 to TRBJ2-2; D is uncertain. Germline V CDR1 and CDR2: SGHDT, YYEEEE. The CDR3 sequence is 11 residues long. Trimming removed 3 bases at V and 4 bases at J, with 1 base between. This CDR3 reads CASSSTGELFF. In DNA, the CDR3 is TGTGCCAGCAGCTCCACCGGGGAGCTGTTTTTT.